This T cell receptor (beta chain) originates from a study of cytomegalovirus exposure and HLA in healthy donors. Study-level points and caveats: The study designated 164 TCR beta chains cytomegalovirus-associated. In a later analysis, productive TCRs from donors in an Asian-associated ancestry cluster reportedly carried fewer N-insertions than the cohort mean. The likely explanation for a cluster of highly shared sequence variants was sequencing artifact.

A multiplex PCR was run with 60 Vbeta primers and 13 Jbeta primers. Generated by immunoSEQ multiplex PCR, the TCRdb table keeps only in-frame clones and is missing some. The data hold 100,000 to 150,000 clones, with roughly 80% observed a single time. The V gene's germline CDR1 is SGDLS and CDR2 YYNGEE. Trimming removed 4 bases at V and 9 bases at J, with 14 bases between. The CDR3 extends over 13 amino acids. Comments on this clone: The antigen is undetermined.

The sequenced material came from PBMCs. V is TRBV9 and J is TRBJ1-5; D may be TRBD1 (5 bases). This sequence originates from a woman aged 50 to 65 in good health and CMV-seronegative. CDR3 bases: TGTGCCAGCAGCCTTGGGGGGGTGGTGCCCCAGCATTTT. Translation: CASSLGGVVPQHF.